This T cell receptor (beta chain) was identified in a study of T cell changes during pregnancy in multiple sclerosis. Germline V gene lookup returns CDR1 SGHVS and CDR2 FNYEAQ. The trim removed 0 bases at V and 4 bases at J, leaving 7 bases unmatched. The CDR3 runs to 17 residues. The method was immunoSEQ multiplex PCR; TCRdb's version includes in-frame clones alone and lacks a portion of them. This table has over 45,000 clones, about 88% appearing once. The chain is built from TRBV7-6 and TRBJ2-1; 9 positions match TRBD2. Here the sequenced sample was peripheral blood, taken after pregnancy. This sequence was found in a female donor with multiple sclerosis, enrolled in a pregnancy study. The CDR3 reads CASSLAERGAMYNEQFF. CDR3 coding DNA: TGTGCCAGCAGCTTAGCTGAGCGGGGGGCCATGTACAATGAGCAGTTCTTC.